These 30 T cell receptor beta chains were all obtained from the same sample, sequenced in a study of T cells in Graves' hyperthyroidism and ophthalmopathy. Researchers took RNA transcripts and amplified the TCR beta CDR3 regions from them. Researchers ran a first-round RT-PCR on the TCR CDR3 using the HTBI primer set. Using its own MiXCR run on the multiplex PCR reads, TCRdb lists one record per CDR3 protein. This repertoire shows approximately 640,000 distinct CDR3 sequences, around 15% found once; its top ten account for roughly a sixth. The sample was blood. Source of these receptors: a man aged 45 to 65 with Graves' hyperthyroidism.

The chain has TRBV5-5 and TRBJ2-2, with TRBD1 identical over 10 bases. There are 17 residues in the CDR3. The germline gives CDR1 SGHKS, CDR2 YYEKEE (reference sequence). Trimming at V came to 4 bases and at J to 4 bases, leaving 10 bases not matched to a gene. This CDR3 is CASSAGQGTGGTGELFF. The CDR3 region has the DNA TGTGCCAGCAGCGCGGGACAGGGGACGGGAGGCACCGGGGAGCTGTTTTTT. Full variable domain (remainder filled in from reference TRBV5-5 and TRBJ2-2): DAGVTQSPTHLIKTRGQQVTLRCSPISGHKSVSWYQQVLGQGPQFIFQYYEKEERGRGNFPDRFSARQFPNYSSELNVNALLLGDSALYLCASSAGQGTGGTGELFFGEGSRLTVL.

The gene calls are TRBV4-3 and TRBJ2-1; D tentatively reads TRBD1 or TRBD2 (5 bases each). The V gene's germline CDR1 is LGHNA and CDR2 YSLEER. The CDR3 is 14 residues long. Trimming took 0 bases from V and 12 from J, leaving 15 bases between them. DNA for the CDR3: TGCGCCAGCAGCCAAGATCATCGGGGCTATAGGCAGTTCTTC. Protein product: CASSQDHRGYRQFF.

The chain links TRBV6-2 or TRBV6-3 to TRBJ2-5, with 13 positions matching TRBD2. Germline trimming cut 8 bases from V and 2 bases from J; bases unmatched to any gene: 11. Per germline, CDR1 MNHEY and CDR2 SVGEGT. This CDR3 has 17 amino acids. The CDR3 DNA is TGTGCCAGCCGAGGACTAGCGGGAGCTGGGGTTCAAGAGACCCAGTACTTC. Translating it yields CASRGLAGAGVQETQYF.

The table lists this clonotype with many counts. This chain joins TRBV2 and TRBJ2-1, with a tentative D call TRBD2 (6 bases). Germline V gene sequence: CDR1 SNHLY, CDR2 FYNNEI. The ends were cut back, 8 bases at V and 2 bases at J, with 10 bases in the middle. CDR3 length: 13 residues. The CDR3 coding sequence is TGTGCCAGCGAAGCGGGTACCTACAATGAGCAGTTCTTC. It yields the protein CASEAGTYNEQFF.

At least ten counts were recorded for this clonotype. The genes are TRBV7-6 and TRBJ2-7; 12 bases map to TRBD2. With V trimmed by 5 bases and J by 0 bases, 5 bases remained unmatched. The germline V gene encodes CDR1 SGHVS and CDR2 FNYEAQ. CDR3 length: 16 residues. This CDR3 reads CASSPPTSGSSYEQYF. CDR3 nucleotide sequence: TGTGCCAGCAGCCCCCCGACTAGCGGGAGCTCCTACGAGCAGTACTTC.

This clonotype was seen a single time. The chain combines TRBV6-2 or TRBV6-3 with TRBJ1-6, with D possibly TRBD1 on 6 matching bases. Trimming took off 0 bases at V and 3 bases at J, with 12 bases between the two ends. Germline CDR1 is MNHEY and CDR2 is SVGEGT. The CDR3 contains 17 residues. This chain's CDR3 is CASSYSGQSDYNSPLHF. The CDR3 region has the DNA TGTGCCAGCAGTTACTCTGGACAGTCCGACTATAATTCACCCCTCCACTTT.

This clonotype showed up just a few times. CDR3 amino acids: CASKTGGSGEQFF. In nucleotides, the CDR3 is TGTGCCAGCAAGACTGGAGGGTCTGGTGAGCAGTTCTTC. The chain couples TRBV6-2 or TRBV6-3 to TRBJ2-1; perhaps TRBD2 as D (6 bases). V was cut by 7 bases and J by 9 bases, with 16 bases left in between. The CDR3 extends over 13 amino acids. Germline values: CDR1 MNHEY, CDR2 SVGEGT.

The chain couples TRBV9 to TRBJ2-7, with TRBD2 matching over 8 bases. V dropped 0 bases and J dropped 4; count of bases not matched to a gene: 6. CDR1 SGDLS and CDR2 YYNGEE come from the germline V gene. CDR3 length equals 15 residues. The CDR3 DNA reads as TGTGCCAGCAGCGTAGAAGCGGGAGAAGGTTACGAGCAGTACTTC. Its translation: CASSVEAGEGYEQYF.

The rearrangement joins TRBV6-2 or TRBV6-3 to TRBJ1-5; 7 bases fit TRBD1. Germline CDR1 and CDR2: MNHEY and SVGEGT. The J segment lost 1 base and the V segment lost 7 bases, leaving 4 bases of the junction unmatched. The CDR3 contains 14 residues. CDR3 region: CASMVGGSNQPQHF. CDR3 nucleotides: TGTGCCAGCATGGTAGGGGGCAGCAATCAGCCCCAGCATTTT.

This clonotype was seen ten or more times. This sequence joins TRBV29-1 and TRBJ2-1; possibly TRBD2 for D (5 bases). The CDR3 contains 12 residues. Per germline, CDR1 SQVTM and CDR2 ANQGSEA. V was trimmed by 2 bases and J by 5 bases, leaving 7 bases between them. Here the CDR3 reads CSVELAHNEQFF. The CDR3 DNA reads as TGCAGCGTTGAACTAGCCCACAATGAGCAGTTCTTC.

This clonotype occurred many times. The chain recombines TRBV7-2 with TRBJ2-7; 13 positions match TRBD2. Trimming cost V 4 bases and J 3 bases; bases outside gene matches: 6. Germline V gene sequence: CDR1 SGHTA, CDR2 FQGNSA. The CDR3 totals 16 residues. CDR3 loop: CASSSSGLAGLYEQYF. In DNA form, the CDR3 reads TGTGCCAGCAGCTCATCGGGACTAGCGGGGCTCTACGAGCAGTACTTC.

This clonotype has a handful of counts. The V gene is TRBV3-1, the J gene TRBJ2-7, with D unresolved. Germline-derived CDR1 and CDR2 are LGHDT and YNNKEL (reference sequence). The CDR3 covers 11 residues. Trimming removed 3 bases at V and 7 bases at J, with 7 bases between. As DNA, the CDR3 is TGTGCCAGCAGCCAGTATCCGGAGCAGTACTTC. Encoded protein: CASSQYPEQYF.

J is TRBJ2-7 and V is TRBV4-3; 8 bases are a match to TRBD2. The CDR3 is made up of 14 amino acids. With V trimmed by 5 bases and J by 4 bases, 7 bases remained unmatched. Germline CDR1 LGHNA, CDR2 YSLEER. CDR3 in DNA: TGCGCCAGCAGCGCACTAGCGGAACAGTACGAGCAGTACTTC. Its protein product is CASSALAEQYEQYF.

The V gene is TRBV7-8, the J gene TRBJ2-7; 8 bases fit TRBD2. V trimming: 4 bases; J trimming: 3 bases; junction bases outside the gene matches: 11. Germline-derived CDR1 and CDR2 are SGHVS and FQNEAQ. This CDR3 comprises 16 residues. CDR3 in amino acids: CASSSGNLAGRYEQYF. Here the CDR3 DNA reads TGTGCCAGCAGCTCAGGGAACTTAGCGGGGCGCTACGAGCAGTACTTC.

The CDR3 is CASQTGGEKLFF. The DNA of the CDR3 is TGTGCCAGCCAGACAGGGGGTGAAAAACTGTTTTTT. This rearrangement joins TRBV28 to TRBJ1-4; 9 nucleotides match TRBD1. Trimming took 8 bases from V and 7 from J; bases not matched to a gene: 2. The CDR3 contains 12 residues. Looked up from germline, CDR1 is MDHEN and CDR2 is SYDVKM.

This clonotype has at least ten counts. The chain joins TRBV19 to TRBJ2-5, with 7 positions matching TRBD2. This CDR3 is 13 amino acids long. After removal of 5 bases from V and 3 bases from J, the junction contained 3 bases not matched to a gene. Germline CDR1 is LNHDA and CDR2 is SQIVND (reference sequence). Here the CDR3 reads CASSRAGKETQYF. CDR3 nucleotide sequence: TGTGCCAGTAGTCGAGCGGGAAAAGAGACCCAGTACTTC.

This clonotype was seen repeatedly, ten times or more. The chain couples TRBV28 to TRBJ1-5; no clear D gene. V was pared by 1 base and J by 1 base, with 5 bases between. There are 14 residues in the CDR3. Germline CDR1 and CDR2: MDHEN and SYDVKM. The CDR3 DNA reads TGTGCCAGCAGTTTATATGGGAGCAATCAGCCCCAGCATTTT. This codes for CASSLYGSNQPQHF.

This clonotype was seen ten or more times. The V call is TRBV2, the J call TRBJ1-1; no clear D gene. The CDR3 is made up of 13 amino acids. V shed 4 bases and J shed 0 bases, with 6 bases lying between them. Per germline, CDR1 SNHLY and CDR2 FYNNEI. DNA for the CDR3: TGTGCCAGCAGTGGGCTGATGAACACTGAAGCTTTCTTT. Translated, it gives CASSGLMNTEAFF.

The chain uses TRBV19 and TRBJ1-1; D unclear. Trimming took off 4 bases at V and 4 bases at J, with 16 bases between the two ends. CDR3 length equals 15 residues. Germline V CDR1 and CDR2: LNHDA, SQIVND (reference sequence). This chain's CDR3 is CASSTRHRVGTEAFF. The CDR3 DNA is TGTGCCAGTAGTACCCGACATCGGGTGGGCACTGAAGCTTTCTTT. The full variable domain, completed using reference TRBV19 and TRBJ1-1, is DGGITQSPKYLFRKEGQNVTLSCEQNLNHDAMYWYRQDPGQGLRLIYYSQIVNDFQKGDIAEGYSVSREKKESFPLTVTSAQKNPTAFYLCASSTRHRVGTEAFFGQGTRLTVV.

This clonotype was counted ten times or more. The V call is TRBV11-2, the J call TRBJ1-2; no firm D call. With 4 bases removed from V and 9 bases from J, the gap between germline ends came to 21 bases. This CDR3 spans 15 amino acids. Germline V CDR1 and CDR2: SGHAT, FQNNGV. This CDR3 reads CASSSSLVWGRSYTF. Here the CDR3 DNA reads TGTGCCAGCAGCTCCAGTTTAGTTTGGGGAAGGAGCTACACCTTC. The variable domain in full, with the rest retrieved from reference TRBV11-2 and TRBJ1-2, is EAGVAQSPRYKIIEKRQSVAFWCNPISGHATLYWYQQILGQGPKLLIQFQNNGVVDDSQLPKDRFSAERLKGVDSTLKIQPAKLEDSAVYLCASSSSLVWGRSYTFGSGTRLTVV.

The V and J genes are TRBV6-1 and TRBJ2-1, with a possible D match to TRBD1 (6 bases). Trimming pared 2 bases from V and 8 bases from J, leaving 16 bases between. Germline-derived CDR1 and CDR2 are MNHNS and SASEGT. The CDR3 is 15 residues long. The CDR3 spells CASSELPIGGYEQFF. DNA of the CDR3: TGTGCCAGCAGTGAACTGCCGATTGGGGGCTATGAGCAGTTCTTC.

This clonotype occurred many times. J is TRBJ2-7 and V is TRBV19, with TRBD1 matching 9 bases. J gave up 5 bases and V 10 bases, and 6 bases lay outside the gene matches. The germline gives CDR1 LNHDA, CDR2 SQIVND (reference sequence). The CDR3 contains 12 residues. In DNA form, the CDR3 reads TGTGCCAATGGGACAGGGAATGACGAGCAGTACTTC. It specifies CANGTGNDEQYF.

The chain joins TRBV24-1 to TRBJ2-1; D may match TRBD1 or TRBD2 (5 bases each). V gave up 0 bases and J gave up 15 bases, with 11 bases separating them. The V gene's germline CDR1 is KGHDR and CDR2 SFDVKD. The CDR3 extends over 12 amino acids. The DNA for the CDR3 is TGTGCCACCAGTGATTTGAGGGGCCGGGGGTTCTTC. Protein: CATSDLRGRGFF.

The DNA of the CDR3 is TGTGCCAGCAGTTACGGAGCGGATGGCTACACCTTC. Protein product: CASSYGADGYTF. This chain connects TRBV6-5 to TRBJ1-2, with unresolved D. Germline V gene sequence: CDR1 MNHEY, CDR2 SVGAGI. CDR3 length: 12 residues. V was cut by 2 bases and J by 6 bases, with 7 bases left in between.

This clonotype was seen at least ten times. V gene TRBV6-5 combines with J gene TRBJ2-1; D gene unclear. CDR1 MNHEY and CDR2 SVGAGI come from the germline V gene. The germline V and J ends were trimmed by 5 bases and 0 bases, with 17 bases remaining between them. The CDR3 consists of 17 residues. Written as DNA, the CDR3 is TGTGCCAGCAGTCCCCCCCTCGGAACGGACTCCTACAATGAGCAGTTCTTC. Translating gives CASSPPLGTDSYNEQFF.

This clonotype occurred many times. The chain couples TRBV7-2 to TRBJ1-1, with 8 bases fitting TRBD1. V was clipped by 5 bases and J by 5 bases; unmatched bases: 13. Germline loops: CDR1 SGHTA, CDR2 FQGNSA. The CDR3 runs 16 residues. CDR3 sequence reads: CASSASRGRVNTEAFF. For the CDR3, the DNA is TGTGCCAGCAGCGCGAGCAGGGGGCGCGTCAATACTGAAGCTTTCTTT.

This clonotype appeared a few times. The genes are TRBV6-1 and TRBJ2-7; D is perhaps TRBD1 (6 bases). This CDR3 has 14 residues. V was shortened by 4 bases and J by 5 bases, with 15 bases between the two germline ends. Germline V gene data show CDR1 as MNHNS and CDR2 as SASEGT. The CDR3 sequence: CASSGPGAVNEQYF. The CDR3 nucleotides are TGTGCCAGCAGTGGGCCAGGGGCAGTAAACGAGCAGTACTTC.

Points on this clonotype: A much larger clonotype is one base distant, so this may be a read error. The gene calls are TRBV12-3 or TRBV12-4 and TRBJ1-5; D gene uncertain. This CDR3 is built from 12 residues. Written as DNA, the CDR3 is TGTGCCAACAGTCCCAGCCCTTGGCCCCAGCATTTT. This sequence encodes CANSPSPWPQHF.

This clonotype was counted at least ten times. V and J are TRBV29-1 and TRBJ2-7, with D hard to call. In germline, CDR1 is SQVTM, CDR2 ANQGSEA. This CDR3 region has 14 residues. Trimming shortened V by 1 base and J by 1 base, and 11 bases separated the two germline ends. The CDR3 reads CSVEVWAPSYEQYF. As DNA, the CDR3 is TGCAGCGTTGAAGTTTGGGCGCCATCCTACGAGCAGTACTTC.

In this sample, this clonotype turned up many times. The chain is built from TRBV2 and TRBJ2-1; 8 positions agree with TRBD1. The germline V gene has CDR1 SNHLY and CDR2 FYNNEI. V lost 3 bases and J lost 3; bases outside the gene matches: 4. CDR3 size: 15 residues. CDR3 protein: CASSDNRGNYNEQFF. In DNA, the CDR3 is TGTGCCAGCAGTGATAACAGGGGGAACTACAATGAGCAGTTCTTC. The variable domain in full, completed from reference TRBV2 and TRBJ2-1, reads EPEVTQTPSHQVTQMGQEVILRCVPISNHLYFYWYRQILGQKVEFLVSFYNNEISEKSEIFDDQFSVERPDGSNFTLKIRSTKLEDSAMYFCASSDNRGNYNEQFFGPGTRLTVL.